This T cell receptor (beta chain) was sequenced during a study of blood T cell repertoires in COVID-19. Study at large: The United States, Italy and Spain supplied acute and convalescent COVID-19 samples. From T cells, B-cell-depleted T cells, or PBMCs came the material, which was cDNA or gDNA.

The participants were between about 18 and 95 years old and came from roughly 24 US areas. Among Cohort 3 donors, those recovered had two negative PCRs, clearance, or symptom resolution. Trimming stripped 1 base from V and 4 bases from J, with 14 bases between. The CDR3 length is 16 residues. Per germline, CDR1 LGHNA and CDR2 YNFKEQ. Sequencing was performed with immunoSEQ multiplex PCR; in TCRdb, only in-frame clones are kept and a portion is missing. The sample has about 300,000 clones, around 84% seen once; the top ten hold around 4.6%. The V gene is TRBV4-2, the J gene TRBJ2-4, with D unresolved. The TCR was taken from a young man who had recovered from COVID-19. Sequencing was carried out using PBMCs or T cells enriched from blood (not recorded which). CDR3 sequence reads: CASSQVGAEEKNIQYF. The CDR3 DNA reads TGTGCCAGCAGCCAAGTAGGTGCGGAAGAAAAAAACATTCAGTACTTC.